This T cell receptor beta chain was found in a study of glioma-infiltrating T cells. Overall study results and limits: Non-neoplastic patients had below-expected tissue-blood divergence, while all gliomas exceeded expectation. Very few CDR3 sequences were shared between tissue and blood.

TCR alpha and beta CDR3 regions were amplified from RNA using iRepertoire nested multiplex PCR. Input was roughly 95-400 ng of tissue mRNA or PBMC total RNA. Each CDR3 protein is one row after TCRdb ran MiXCR on the multiplex PCR reads. The sample includes around 190,000 distinct CDR3 sequences, roughly 45% seen only once; the top ten take roughly 5.2%. The germline V gene encodes CDR1 SNHLY and CDR2 FYNNEI. Trimming cost V 7 bases and J 2 bases, with 11 bases left between them. This CDR3 region has 13 residues. There are many counts of this clonotype. What it binds is unknown. This receptor was taken from a human donor with low-grade glioma or glioblastoma, undergoing nonglioma brain surgery, or in good health (not recorded which). V gene TRBV2 combines with J gene TRBJ1-2; perhaps TRBD1 as D (5 bases). Sequencing was carried out using glioma tissue, nonneoplastic brain tissue, or PBMCs (not recorded which). CDR3: CASMAGTNYGYTF. The DNA for the CDR3 is TGTGCCAGCATGGCAGGGACCAACTATGGCTACACCTTC.